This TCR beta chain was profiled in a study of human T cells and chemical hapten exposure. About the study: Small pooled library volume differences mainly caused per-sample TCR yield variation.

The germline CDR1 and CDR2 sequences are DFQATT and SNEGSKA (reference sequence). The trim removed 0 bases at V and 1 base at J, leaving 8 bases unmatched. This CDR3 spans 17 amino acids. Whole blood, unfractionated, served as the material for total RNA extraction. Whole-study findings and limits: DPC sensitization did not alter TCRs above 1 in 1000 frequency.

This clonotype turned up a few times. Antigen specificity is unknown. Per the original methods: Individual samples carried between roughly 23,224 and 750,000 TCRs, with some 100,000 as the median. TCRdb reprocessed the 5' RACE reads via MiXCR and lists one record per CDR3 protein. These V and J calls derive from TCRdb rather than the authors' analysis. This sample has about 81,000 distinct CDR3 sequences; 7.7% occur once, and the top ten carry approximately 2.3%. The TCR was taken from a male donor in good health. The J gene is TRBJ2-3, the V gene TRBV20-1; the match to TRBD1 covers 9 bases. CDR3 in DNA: TGCAGTGCTAGAGATGGATTGGGACAGGGAGGCACAGATACGCAGTATTTT. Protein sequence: CSARDGLGQGGTDTQYF.